This T cell receptor (beta chain) was captured in a study of blood T cell repertoires in COVID-19. The wider study: The origin of the acute and convalescent COVID-19 samples was the United States, Italy and Spain.

Trimming cost V 6 bases and J 6 bases, with 9 bases left between them. This CDR3 region has 11 residues. Germline V CDR1 and CDR2: LGHDT, YNNKEL (reference sequence). In the original processing: From reference gene primer amplification, estimates of nucleated cell counts were derived. Sequencing was performed with immunoSEQ multiplex PCR; in TCRdb, only in-frame clones are kept and a portion is missing. That table is the source of V, J and clone size, and D and trimming were worked out from the DNA. The sample lists some 100,000 clones, roughly nine tenths occurring once. The sequence was collected from an elderly woman with active COVID-19. V gene TRBV3-1 (or the pseudogene TRBV3-2) combines with J gene TRBJ2-7; D is uncertain. The sequencing sample was made of peripheral blood. CDR3 protein: CASRKASEQYF. CDR3 sequence (DNA): TGTGCCAGCAGAAAAGCCTCCGAGCAGTACTTC.